These T cell receptor beta chains were read from a single sample in a study of blood T cell repertoires in COVID-19. This table comes from immunoSEQ multiplex PCR, and its TCRdb copy is limited to in-frame clones, with some not included. The top ten hold around 4.4% of the sample, which has over 350,000 clones, around 88% seen once. Sequencing input: peripheral blood. Receptors were obtained from a woman in her 30s with acute or convalescent COVID-19. Each CDR3 is given with its conserved first and last residue. The D gene is left open where the match is weak. Not all rows give a size; the values are once, few, many and, for expanded clones, a class.

V gene,J gene,clone size,D gene,CDR3 DNA,CDR3 protein
TRBV6-2/TRBV6-3,TRBJ1-4,.,TRBD1,TGTGCCAGCAGTGTTGGACAGGGGATAACTAATGAAAAACTGTTTTTT,CASSVGQGITNEKLFF
TRBV9,TRBJ2-2,once,.,TGTGCCAGCAGCGAGACAGGGAACACCGGGGAGCTGTTTTTT,CASSETGNTGELFF
TRBV3-1/TRBV3-2,TRBJ2-3,.,TRBD2,TGTGCCAGCAGCCAAGGTGTTCTTGCGGGGGGGCCAGATACGCAGTATTTT,CASSQGVLAGGPDTQYF
TRBV6-6,TRBJ2-3,.,.,TGTGCCAGCAGCGAGTGGCAGGTGGAGGGTACGCAGTATTTT,CASSEWQVEGTQYF
TRBV14,TRBJ2-3,.,.,TGTGCCAGCAGCCAAGATTGGGCAGGGGATACGCAGTATTTT,CASSQDWAGDTQYF
TRBV2,TRBJ1-3,.,.,TGTGCCAGCAGTCAAAACAGGGCTGGAAACACCATATATTTT,CASSQNRAGNTIYF
TRBV24-1,TRBJ1-1,.,TRBD1,TGTGCCACCAGCGGGACAGGGGGTTTCGCTGAAGCTTTCTTT,CATSGTGGFAEAFF
TRBV11-3,TRBJ2-7,.,.,TGTGCCAGCAGCTTAGTCCCCACAGCGGTCTCCTACGAGCAGTACTTC,CASSLVPTAVSYEQYF
TRBV5-1,TRBJ2-3,once,.,TGCGCCAGCAGCACGTCCCAGGCGGATACGCAGTATTTT,CASSTSQADTQYF
TRBV5-4,TRBJ2-2,.,.,TGTGCCAGCAGCCAAGTGGGGGCCGCGAACACCGGGGAGCTGTTTTTT,CASSQVGAANTGELFF
TRBV5-1,TRBJ1-2,.,.,TGCGCCAGCTCCGAAATCGTCCCCGGGTCCAATGGCTACACCTTC,CASSEIVPGSNGYTF
TRBV19,TRBJ1-1,.,.,TGTGCCAGTAGTAATGGGCCTGGGTCAGGGGCCACTGAAGCTTTCTTT,CASSNGPGSGATEAFF
TRBV9,TRBJ2-1,.,TRBD1,TGTGCCAGCAGCGTAGAGACAGGGACCTACAATGAGCAGTTCTTC,CASSVETGTYNEQFF
TRBV5-1,TRBJ2-7,.,.,TGCGCCAGCAGCTTCTTACTCACCGGGACTGTAGCAAACGAGCAGTACTTC,CASSFLLTGTVANEQYF
TRBV4-2,TRBJ1-2,.,.,TGTGCCAGCAGCCATACGGAGAACTATGGCTACACCTTC,CASSHTENYGYTF
TRBV20-1,TRBJ1-5,few,.,TGCAGTGCTAGTAATACTGGCAATCAGCCCCAGCATTTT,CSASNTGNQPQHF
TRBV19,TRBJ2-7,.,.,TGTGCCAGTAGCGACATTACCTACGAGCAGTACTTC,CASSDITYEQYF
TRBV18,TRBJ2-7,.,TRBD2,TGTGCCAGCTCACCCTCGGCGGGGGGCGGGGAGCAGTACTTC,CASSPSAGGGEQYF
TRBV5-1,TRBJ2-5,many,.,TGCGCCAGCCGCTCTGGGGGGGCATCTCTGGAGACCCAGTACTTC,CASRSGGASLETQYF
TRBV7-2,TRBJ2-7,.,TRBD1,TGTGCCAGCAGCTTTGTAGTTGGACAGGGCGCCTACGAGCAGTACTTC,CASSFVVGQGAYEQYF
TRBV6-5,TRBJ2-5,.,.,TGTGCCAGCAGTAAGACGACAGGACCCCAAGAGACCCAGTACTTC,CASSKTTGPQETQYF
TRBV25-1,TRBJ1-2,.,TRBD1,TGTGCCAGCAGTGGGACAGGGGGCGCGATGCTCGGCAACTATGGCTACACCTTC,CASSGTGGAMLGNYGYTF
TRBV27,TRBJ2-2,.,.,TGTGCCAGCAGTTTATTTGGGGGCGGGAGCACCGGGGAGCTGTTTTTT,CASSLFGGGSTGELFF
TRBV27,TRBJ2-3,.,.,TGTGCCAGCAGTTACTATAGCACAGATACGCAGTATTTT,CASSYYSTDTQYF
TRBV7-8,TRBJ2-5,.,TRBD2,TGTGCCAGCAGCCTGGGAGCGGGGTCCGAGACCCAGTACTTC,CASSLGAGSETQYF
TRBV5-4,TRBJ2-2,.,.,TGTGCCAGCAGCCCGATGGAGGGGCCAAACACCGGGGAGCTGTTTTTT,CASSPMEGPNTGELFF
TRBV2,TRBJ2-7,.,TRBD1,TGTGCCAGCAGTTACCGGGACAGGGTACGCGAGCAGTACTTC,CASSYRDRVREQYF
TRBV13,TRBJ1-1,.,.,TGTGCCAGCAGCTTAGGGGAGGGAAGCAAGACTGAAGCTTTCTTT,CASSLGEGSKTEAFF
TRBV27,TRBJ2-1,once,.,TGTGCCAGCAGGTCAGGGGTAGGGTCCTACAATGAGCAGTTCTTC,CASRSGVGSYNEQFF
TRBV5-1,TRBJ2-6,once,TRBD1,TGCGCCAGCAGCTTCGGACAGGGGAGCGCTGGGGCCAACGTCCTGACTTTC,CASSFGQGSAGANVLTF
TRBV18,TRBJ1-2,.,.,TGTGCCAGCTCACCAGACAAATACTATGGCTACACCTTC,CASSPDKYYGYTF